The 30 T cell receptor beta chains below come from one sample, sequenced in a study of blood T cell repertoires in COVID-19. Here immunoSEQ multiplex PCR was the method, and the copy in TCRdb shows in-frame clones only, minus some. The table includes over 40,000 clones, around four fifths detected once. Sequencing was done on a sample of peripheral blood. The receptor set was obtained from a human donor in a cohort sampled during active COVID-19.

The CDR3 loop reads CASSRQGNQPQHF. CDR3 bases: TGTGCCAGCAGCCGGCAGGGAAATCAGCCCCAGCATTTT. The J gene is TRBJ1-5, the V gene TRBV3-1 (or the pseudogene TRBV3-2); D is possibly TRBD1 (5 bases). Trimming took off 4 bases at V and 4 bases at J, with 8 bases between the two ends. Germline V CDR1 and CDR2: LGHDT, YNNKEL (reference sequence). The CDR3 has 13 residues.

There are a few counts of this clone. The CDR3 region has the DNA TGTGCCAGCAGCTTGGTTCGGGGGGCCTACGAGCAGTACTTC. Translation gives CASSLVRGAYEQYF. The gene calls are TRBV5-5 and TRBJ2-7, with 7 bases identical to TRBD2. The V gene's germline CDR1 is SGHKS and CDR2 YYEKEE (reference sequence). V lost 0 bases to trimming and J lost 2 bases; unmatched junction nucleotides: 2. CDR3 size: 14 residues.

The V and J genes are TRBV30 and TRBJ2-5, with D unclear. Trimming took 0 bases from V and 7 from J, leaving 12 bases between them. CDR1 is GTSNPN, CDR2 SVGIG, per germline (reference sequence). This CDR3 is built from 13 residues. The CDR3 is CAWSVPAWRTQYF. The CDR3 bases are TGTGCCTGGAGTGTACCAGCCTGGAGGACCCAGTACTTC.

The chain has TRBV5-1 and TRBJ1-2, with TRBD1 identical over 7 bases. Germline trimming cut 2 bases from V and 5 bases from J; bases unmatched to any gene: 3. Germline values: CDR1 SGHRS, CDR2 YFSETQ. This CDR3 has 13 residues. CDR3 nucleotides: TGCGCCAGCAGCTTAACAGGGGAATATGGCTACACCTTC. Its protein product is CASSLTGEYGYTF.

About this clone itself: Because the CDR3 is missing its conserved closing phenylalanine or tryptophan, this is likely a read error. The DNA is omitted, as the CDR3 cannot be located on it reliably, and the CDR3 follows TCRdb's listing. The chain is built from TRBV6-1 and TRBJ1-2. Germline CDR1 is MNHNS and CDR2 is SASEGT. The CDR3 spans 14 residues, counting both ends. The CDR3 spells CASSDWGGSTITHG.

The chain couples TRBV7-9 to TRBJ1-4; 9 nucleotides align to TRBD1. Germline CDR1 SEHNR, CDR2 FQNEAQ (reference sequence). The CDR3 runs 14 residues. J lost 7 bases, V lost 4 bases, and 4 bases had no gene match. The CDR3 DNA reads TGTGCCAGCAGCTCACAGGGGGCGCGTGAAAAACTGTTTTTT. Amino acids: CASSSQGAREKLFF.

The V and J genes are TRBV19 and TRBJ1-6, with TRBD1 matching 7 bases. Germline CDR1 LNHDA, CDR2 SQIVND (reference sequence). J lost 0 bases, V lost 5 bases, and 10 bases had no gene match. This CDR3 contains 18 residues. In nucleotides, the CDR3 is TGTGCCAGTAGTCCACGAGCGGACAGGAGCTCCTATAATTCACCCCTCCACTTT. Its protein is CASSPRADRSSYNSPLHF.

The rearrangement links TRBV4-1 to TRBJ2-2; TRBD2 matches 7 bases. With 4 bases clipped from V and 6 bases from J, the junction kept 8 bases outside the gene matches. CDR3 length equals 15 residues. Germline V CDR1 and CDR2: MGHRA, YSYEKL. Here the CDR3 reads CASSLVAGVAGELFF. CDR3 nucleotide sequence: TGCGCCAGCAGCCTGGTGGCGGGAGTGGCCGGGGAGCTGTTTTTT.

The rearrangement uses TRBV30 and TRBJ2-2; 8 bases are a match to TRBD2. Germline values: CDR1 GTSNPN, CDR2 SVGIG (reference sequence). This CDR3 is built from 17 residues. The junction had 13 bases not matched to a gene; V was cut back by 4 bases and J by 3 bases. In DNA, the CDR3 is TGTGCCTGGAAACCTTACGGAGCGGGGGACCACACCGGGGAGCTGTTTTTT. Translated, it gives CAWKPYGAGDHTGELFF.

The CDR3 region has the DNA TGTGCCAGCCGCGTTCCGGGAGGGAGCACAGATACGCAGTATTTT. This gives the protein CASRVPGGSTDTQYF. The rearrangement joins TRBV5-8 to TRBJ2-3, with 8 bases matching TRBD2. Trimming took 7 bases from V and 0 from J; bases not matched to a gene: 7. CDR1 is SGHTS, CDR2 YDEGEE, per germline. The CDR3 is 15 residues long. The variable domain in full, with the rest retrieved from reference TRBV5-8 and TRBJ2-3, is EAGVTQSPTHLIKTRGQQATLRCSPISGHTSVYWYQQALGLGLQFLLWYDEGEERNRGNFPPRFSGRQFPNYSSELNVNALELEDSALYLCASRVPGGSTDTQYFGPGTRLTVL.

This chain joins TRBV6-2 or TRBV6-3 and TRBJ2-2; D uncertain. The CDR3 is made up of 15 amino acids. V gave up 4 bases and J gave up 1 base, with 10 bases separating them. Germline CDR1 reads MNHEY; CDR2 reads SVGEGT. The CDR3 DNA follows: TGTGCCAGCAGTTCGGCAGGAAAGAACACCGGGGAGCTGTTTTTT. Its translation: CASSSAGKNTGELFF.

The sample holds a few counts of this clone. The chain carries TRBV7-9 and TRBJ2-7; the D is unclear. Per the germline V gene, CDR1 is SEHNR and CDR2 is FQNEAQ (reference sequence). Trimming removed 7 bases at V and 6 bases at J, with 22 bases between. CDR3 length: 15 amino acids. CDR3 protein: CASTNRNTNPGEQYF. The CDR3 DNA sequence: TGTGCCAGCACTAATCGGAATACAAACCCGGGCGAGCAGTACTTC.

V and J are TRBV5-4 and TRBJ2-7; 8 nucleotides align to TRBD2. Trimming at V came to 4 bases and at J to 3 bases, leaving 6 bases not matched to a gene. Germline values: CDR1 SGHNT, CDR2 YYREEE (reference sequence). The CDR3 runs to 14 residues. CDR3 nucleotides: TGTGCCAGCAGCCTACGGGGGGGTGGCTACGAGCAGTACTTC. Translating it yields CASSLRGGGYEQYF.

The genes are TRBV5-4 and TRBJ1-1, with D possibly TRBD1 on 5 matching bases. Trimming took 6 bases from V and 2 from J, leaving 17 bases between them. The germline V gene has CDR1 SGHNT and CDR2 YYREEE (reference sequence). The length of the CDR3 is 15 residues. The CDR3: CASNTWGPKNTEAFF. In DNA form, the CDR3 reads TGTGCCAGCAATACCTGGGGCCCAAAAAACACTGAAGCTTTCTTT.

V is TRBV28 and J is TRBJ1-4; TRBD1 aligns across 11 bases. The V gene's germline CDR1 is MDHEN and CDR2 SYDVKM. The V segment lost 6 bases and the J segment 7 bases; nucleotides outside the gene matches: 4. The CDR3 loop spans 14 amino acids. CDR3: CASRPGTGGEKLFF. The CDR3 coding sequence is TGTGCCAGCAGGCCCGGGACAGGGGGTGAAAAACTGTTTTTT.

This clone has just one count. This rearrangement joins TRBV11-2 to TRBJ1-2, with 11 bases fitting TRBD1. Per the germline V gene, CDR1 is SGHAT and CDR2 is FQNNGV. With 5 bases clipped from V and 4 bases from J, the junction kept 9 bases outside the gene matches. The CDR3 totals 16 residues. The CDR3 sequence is CASSTQDRGRTYGYTF. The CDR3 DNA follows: TGTGCCAGCAGCACCCAGGACAGGGGGCGCACCTATGGCTACACCTTC. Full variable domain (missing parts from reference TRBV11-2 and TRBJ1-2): EAGVAQSPRYKIIEKRQSVAFWCNPISGHATLYWYQQILGQGPKLLIQFQNNGVVDDSQLPKDRFSAERLKGVDSTLKIQPAKLEDSAVYLCASSTQDRGRTYGYTFGSGTRLTVV.

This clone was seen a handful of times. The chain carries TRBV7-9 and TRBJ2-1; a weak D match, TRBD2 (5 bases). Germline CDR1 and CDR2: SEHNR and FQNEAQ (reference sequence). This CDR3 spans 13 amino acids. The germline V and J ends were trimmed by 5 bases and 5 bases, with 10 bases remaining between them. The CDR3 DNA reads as TGTGCCAGCAGCCTTAGAGGGAACAATGAGCAGTTCTTC. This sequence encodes CASSLRGNNEQFF. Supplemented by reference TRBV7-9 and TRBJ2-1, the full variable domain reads DTGVSQNPRHKITKRGQNVTFRCDPISEHNRLYWYRQTLGQGPEFLTYFQNEAQLEKSRLLSDRFSAERPKGSFSTLEIQRTEQGDSAMYLCASSLRGNNEQFFGPGTRLTVL.

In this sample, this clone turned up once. The CDR3 DNA sequence: TGCGCCAGCAGCCAAGTGTGGGACACCTACGAGCAGTACTTC. Protein sequence: CASSQVWDTYEQYF. This rearrangement joins TRBV4-3 to TRBJ2-7, with D possibly TRBD1 on 6 matching bases. Looked up from germline, CDR1 is LGHNA and CDR2 is YSLEER. CDR3 size: 14 residues. Trimming shortened V by 1 base and J by 2 bases, and 9 bases separated the two germline ends.

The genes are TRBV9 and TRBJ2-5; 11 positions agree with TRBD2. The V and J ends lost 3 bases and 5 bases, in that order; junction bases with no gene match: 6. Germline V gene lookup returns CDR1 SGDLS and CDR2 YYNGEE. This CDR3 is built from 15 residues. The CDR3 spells CASSANSGRAETQYF. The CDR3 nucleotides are TGTGCCAGCAGCGCTAATAGCGGGAGGGCGGAGACCCAGTACTTC.

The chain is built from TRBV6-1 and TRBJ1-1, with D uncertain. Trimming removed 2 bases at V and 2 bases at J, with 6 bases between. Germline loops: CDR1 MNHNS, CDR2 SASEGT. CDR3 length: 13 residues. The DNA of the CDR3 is TGTGCCAGCAGTGAACTGTATAACACTGAAGCTTTCTTT. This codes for CASSELYNTEAFF.

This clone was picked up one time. CDR3 loop: CASSSPGTGPPGRYTF. CDR3 DNA sequence: TGTGCCAGCAGCTCGCCGGGGACAGGGCCCCCGGGCCGCTACACCTTC. The rearrangement links TRBV28 to TRBJ1-2; 9 nucleotides match TRBD1. Germline CDR1 is MDHEN and CDR2 is SYDVKM. V shed 6 bases and J 9 bases; nucleotides not matched to a gene: 17. The CDR3 runs 16 residues.

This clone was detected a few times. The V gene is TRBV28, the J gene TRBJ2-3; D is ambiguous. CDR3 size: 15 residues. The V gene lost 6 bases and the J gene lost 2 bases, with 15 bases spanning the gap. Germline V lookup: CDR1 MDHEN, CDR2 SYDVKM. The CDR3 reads CASSNPTQITDTQYF. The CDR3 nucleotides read TGTGCCAGCAGCAACCCGACTCAGATCACAGATACGCAGTATTTT.

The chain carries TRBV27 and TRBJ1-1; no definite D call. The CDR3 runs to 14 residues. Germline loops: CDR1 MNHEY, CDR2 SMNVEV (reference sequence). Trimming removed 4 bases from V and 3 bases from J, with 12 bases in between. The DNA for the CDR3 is TGTGCCAGCAGTTCAAGAAGGGAGGACACTGAAGCTTTCTTT. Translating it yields CASSSRREDTEAFF.

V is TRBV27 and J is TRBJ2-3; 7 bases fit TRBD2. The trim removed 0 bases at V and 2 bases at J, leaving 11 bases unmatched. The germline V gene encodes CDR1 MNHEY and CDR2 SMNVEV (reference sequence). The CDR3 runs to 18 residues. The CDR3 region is CASSLSFRAGSYTDTQYF. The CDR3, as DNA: TGTGCCAGCAGTTTATCATTTCGAGCGGGGTCCTACACAGATACGCAGTATTTT.

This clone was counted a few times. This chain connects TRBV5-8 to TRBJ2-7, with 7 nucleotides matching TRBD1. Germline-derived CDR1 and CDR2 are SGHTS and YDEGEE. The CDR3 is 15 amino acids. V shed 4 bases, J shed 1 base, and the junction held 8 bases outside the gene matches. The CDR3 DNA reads TGTGCCAGCAGCGGGATGTACAGGGGTTCCTACGAGCAGTACTTC. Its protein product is CASSGMYRGSYEQYF.

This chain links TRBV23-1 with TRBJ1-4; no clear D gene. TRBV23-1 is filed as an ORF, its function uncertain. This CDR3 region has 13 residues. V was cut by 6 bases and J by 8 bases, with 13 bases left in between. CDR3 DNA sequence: TGCGCCAGCAGCCCACTGGGCGCCGAAAAACTGTTTTTT. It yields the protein CASSPLGAEKLFF.

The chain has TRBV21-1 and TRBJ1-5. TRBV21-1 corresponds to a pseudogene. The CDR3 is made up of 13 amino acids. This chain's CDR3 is CARILGEDQPQHF. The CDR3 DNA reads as TGTGCCAGGATTTTAGGGGAGGATCAGCCCCAGCATTTT.

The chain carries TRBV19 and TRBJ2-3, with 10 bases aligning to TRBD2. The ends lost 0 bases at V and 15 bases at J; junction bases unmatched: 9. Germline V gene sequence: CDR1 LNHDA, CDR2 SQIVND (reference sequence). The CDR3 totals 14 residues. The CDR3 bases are TGTGCCAGTAGTATAGATCGCTTAGCGGGGGGAAAATATTTT. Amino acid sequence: CASSIDRLAGGKYF.

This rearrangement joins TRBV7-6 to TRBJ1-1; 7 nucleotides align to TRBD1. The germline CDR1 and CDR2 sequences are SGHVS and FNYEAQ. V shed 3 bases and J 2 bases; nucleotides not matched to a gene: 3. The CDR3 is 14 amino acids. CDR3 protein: CASSLRTGNTEAFF. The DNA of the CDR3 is TGTGCCAGCAGCTTGAGGACAGGAAACACTGAAGCTTTCTTT. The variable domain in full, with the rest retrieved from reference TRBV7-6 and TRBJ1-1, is GAGVSQSPRYKVTKRGQDVALRCDPISGHVSLYWYRQALGQGPEFLTYFNYEAQQDKSGLPNDRFSAERPEGSISTLTIQRTEQRDSAMYRCASSLRTGNTEAFFGQGTRLTVV.

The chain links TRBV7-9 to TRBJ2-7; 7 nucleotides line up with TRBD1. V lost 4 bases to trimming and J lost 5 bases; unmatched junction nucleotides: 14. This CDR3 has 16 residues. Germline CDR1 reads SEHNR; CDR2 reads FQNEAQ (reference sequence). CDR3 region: CASSSRTGARWNEQYF. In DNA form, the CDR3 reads TGTGCCAGCAGCTCTAGGACAGGCGCCAGGTGGAACGAGCAGTACTTC.